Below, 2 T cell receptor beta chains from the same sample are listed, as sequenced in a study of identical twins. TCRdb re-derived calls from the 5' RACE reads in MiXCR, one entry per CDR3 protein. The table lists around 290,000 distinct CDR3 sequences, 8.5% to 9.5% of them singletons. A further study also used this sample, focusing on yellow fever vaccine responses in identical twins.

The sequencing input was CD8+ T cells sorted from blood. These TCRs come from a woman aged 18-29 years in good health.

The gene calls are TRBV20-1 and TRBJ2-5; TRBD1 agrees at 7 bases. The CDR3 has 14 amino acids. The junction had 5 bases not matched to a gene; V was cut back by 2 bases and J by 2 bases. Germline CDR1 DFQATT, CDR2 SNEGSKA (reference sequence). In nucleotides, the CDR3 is TGCAGTGCTAGAACTGGGACAGCGCAAGAGACCCAGTACTTC. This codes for CSARTGTAQETQYF.

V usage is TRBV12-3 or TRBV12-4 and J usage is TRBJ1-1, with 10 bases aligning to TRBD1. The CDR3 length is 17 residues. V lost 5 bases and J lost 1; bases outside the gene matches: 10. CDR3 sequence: CASSPRRGTGANTEAFF. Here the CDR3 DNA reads TGTGCCAGCAGTCCCCGAAGGGGGACAGGGGCGAACACTGAAGCTTTCTTT.